The 28 T cell receptor beta chains listed next were all sequenced from one sample in a study of identical twins (dated by TCRdb to the mid-2010s). To prepare the library, 5' RACE was applied. The sample was run on an Illumina HiSeq 2000. In-frame beta chains were kept once TCRdb had trimmed the public reads at Q25 with fastp and called clones with MiXCR. Here each entry gathers all rows of one CDR3 protein and keeps the most common genes and DNA. Within this sample are about 240,000 distinct CDR3 sequences, with 7.5% of them counted one time only. Around 5.4% of the sample comes from the top ten. These data also formed part of another study, on yellow fever vaccine responses in identical twins.

Specimen: CD8+ T cells sorted from blood. These receptors all come from a woman aged 18-35 years in good health.

The chain uses TRBV27 and TRBJ2-3; D perhaps matches TRBD1 (7 bases). The germline gives CDR1 MNHEY, CDR2 SMNVEV (reference sequence). V lost 0 bases and J 0 bases, leaving 19 bases between the germline ends. This CDR3 region has 19 residues. The CDR3 DNA is TGTGCCAGCAGTTTATCAGGGGTGGTCAGGGGGACTAGCACAGATACGCAGTATTTT. Its protein product is CASSLSGVVRGTSTDTQYF.

The table lists this clonotype with many counts. CDR3 in amino acids: CSGAGTISYNEQFF. CDR3 DNA: TGCAGCGGTGCCGGGACCATCTCCTACAATGAGCAGTTCTTC. V and J are TRBV29-1 and TRBJ2-1; D tentatively reads TRBD1 or TRBD2 (5 bases each). Per the germline V gene, CDR1 is SQVTM and CDR2 is ANQGSEA. V was clipped by 7 bases and J by 0 bases, with 13 bases between them. This CDR3 has 14 amino acids.

This clonotype appeared a few times. The chain recombines TRBV28 with TRBJ2-7, with unresolved D. The CDR3 has 13 amino acids. Germline V gene lookup returns CDR1 MDHEN and CDR2 SYDVKM. V was clipped by 2 bases and J by 6 bases, with 11 bases between them. In DNA form, the CDR3 reads TGTGCCAGCAGTTTAGGGCCGACATCCGAGCAGTACTTC. It yields the protein CASSLGPTSEQYF. Full variable domain (missing parts from reference TRBV28 and TRBJ2-7): DVKVTQSSRYLVKRTGEKVFLECVQDMDHENMFWYRQDPGLGLRLIYFSYDVKMKEKGDIPEGYSVSREKKERFSLILESASTNQTSMYLCASSLGPTSEQYFGPGTRLTVT.

V gene TRBV29-1 combines with J gene TRBJ1-3; tentatively, D is TRBD1 (6 bases). CDR3 length equals 13 residues. CDR1 and CDR2 from the germline V gene are SQVTM and ANQGSEA. The germline V and J ends were trimmed by 3 bases and 4 bases, with 10 bases remaining between them. The chain's CDR3 is CSVDVGQGNTIYF. In DNA form, the CDR3 reads TGCAGCGTTGATGTTGGACAGGGAAACACCATATATTTT.

The gene calls are TRBV10-2 and TRBJ2-3; D call uncertain. Trimming took 6 bases from V and 6 from J, leaving 16 bases between them. This CDR3 is 14 amino acids long. Germline lookup yields CDR1 WSHSY and CDR2 SAAADI. The CDR3 region is CASSDDQTADTQYF. The CDR3 bases are TGCGCCAGCAGCGACGACCAGACCGCGGATACGCAGTATTTT.

In its sample, this clonotype was seen a few times. The V call is TRBV29-1, the J call TRBJ2-2; 11 bases line up with TRBD2. Germline CDR1 and CDR2: SQVTM and ANQGSEA. V lost 2 bases to trimming and J lost 0 bases; unmatched junction nucleotides: 2. The CDR3 is made up of 16 amino acids. Here the CDR3 reads CSVELAGGPNTGELFF. The CDR3, as DNA: TGCAGCGTTGAACTAGCGGGAGGACCGAACACCGGGGAGCTGTTTTTT.

This clonotype has just a few counts. Here the CDR3 DNA reads TGTGCCAGCAGCTTTCGGGTTAGCACAGATACGCAGTATTTT. It specifies CASSFRVSTDTQYF. The chain recombines TRBV11-2 with TRBJ2-3; D is uncertain. This CDR3 has 14 amino acids. The germline gives CDR1 SGHAT, CDR2 FQNNGV. Trimming took 3 bases from V and 0 from J, leaving 7 bases between them.

This clonotype was observed many times. The chain recombines TRBV29-1 with TRBJ2-1; D remains ambiguous. The V gene's germline CDR1 is SQVTM and CDR2 ANQGSEA. The CDR3 covers 11 residues. Trimming removed 1 base from V and 8 bases from J, with 6 bases in between. The CDR3 DNA follows: TGCAGCGTTGAAGGCTGGTATGAGCAGTTCTTC. Protein product: CSVEGWYEQFF.

The sample holds a few counts of this clonotype. This sequence joins TRBV2 and TRBJ2-1; 8 positions match TRBD1. Germline CDR1 reads SNHLY; CDR2 reads FYNNEI. The CDR3 covers 15 residues. J lost 3 bases, V lost 2 bases, and 3 bases had no gene match. CDR3 in amino acids: CASSETGGIYNEQFF. CDR3 in DNA: TGTGCCAGCAGTGAAACAGGGGGTATCTACAATGAGCAGTTCTTC.

This clonotype was seen a handful of times. The chain uses TRBV20-1 and TRBJ2-7, with D maybe TRBD1 (6 bases). The CDR3 is made up of 13 amino acids. Germline CDR1 and CDR2: DFQATT and SNEGSKA (reference sequence). V lost 5 bases to trimming and J lost 6 bases, with 17 bases between them. The CDR3 DNA is TGCAGTGCTTATACAGGGTCAAGTACCGAGCAGTACTTC. Amino acids: CSAYTGSSTEQYF.

The chain joins TRBV2 to TRBJ2-3; D unclear. The CDR3 has 12 residues. From germline, CDR1 is SNHLY and CDR2 FYNNEI. Trimming pared 7 bases from V and 0 bases from J, leaving 5 bases between. In DNA, the CDR3 is TGTGCCAGCATAGGCAGCACAGATACGCAGTATTTT. Protein: CASIGSTDTQYF. The whole variable domain, filled in from reference TRBV2 and TRBJ2-3, reads EPEVTQTPSHQVTQMGQEVILRCVPISNHLYFYWYRQILGQKVEFLVSFYNNEISEKSEIFDDQFSVERPDGSNFTLKIRSTKLEDSAMYFCASIGSTDTQYFGPGTRLTVL.

The table lists this clonotype with a few counts. This chain joins TRBV10-2 and TRBJ2-7; no clear D. CDR3 length equals 14 residues. Germline lookup yields CDR1 WSHSY and CDR2 SAAADI. The V gene lost 2 bases and the J gene lost 4 bases, with 12 bases spanning the gap. In nucleotides, the CDR3 is TGCGCCAGCAGTGAGGGGCGTGCAAGGTACGAGCAGTACGTC. Translation: CASSEGRARYEQYV.

V gene TRBV27 combines with J gene TRBJ1-2; possible D gene TRBD1, 5 bases. Germline assignment: CDR1 MNHEY and CDR2 SMNVEV (reference sequence). This CDR3 has 17 residues. V lost 0 bases to trimming and J lost 4 bases, with 18 bases between them. The chain's CDR3 is CASSLSYGEGKSYGYTF. CDR3 DNA sequence: TGTGCCAGCAGTTTATCGTATGGGGAGGGGAAGTCCTATGGCTACACCTTC.

This chain uses TRBV20-1 with TRBJ2-5; D ambiguous. The germline CDR1 and CDR2 sequences are DFQATT and SNEGSKA (reference sequence). The CDR3 runs 12 residues. V dropped 2 bases and J dropped 2 bases, with 6 bases sitting between them. The DNA for the CDR3 is TGCAGTGCTAGAATGGTGCAAGAGACCCAGTACTTC. Protein product: CSARMVQETQYF.

This clonotype was counted between two and nine times. This chain connects TRBV7-6 to TRBJ1-1; perhaps TRBD1 as D (6 bases). CDR3 length: 14 residues. In germline, CDR1 is SGHVS, CDR2 FNYEAQ. Trimming removed 6 bases from V and 7 bases from J, with 18 bases in between. The CDR3 protein is CASSASGTRSEAFF. The CDR3 DNA follows: TGTGCCAGCAGTGCCTCCGGGACACGAAGTGAAGCTTTCTTT.

This clonotype turned up a few times. V gene TRBV3-1 combines with J gene TRBJ2-1, with TRBD2 matching over 9 bases. Trimming at V came to 7 bases and at J to 0 bases, leaving 4 bases not matched to a gene. This CDR3 spans 15 amino acids. Germline lookup yields CDR1 LGHDT and CDR2 YNNKEL (reference sequence). The CDR3 protein is CASTTSGFSYNEQFF. The DNA for the CDR3 is TGTGCCAGCACTACTAGCGGGTTCTCCTACAATGAGCAGTTCTTC.

The V call is TRBV6-5, the J call TRBJ2-5, with D possibly being TRBD2 (5 bases). This CDR3 spans 14 amino acids. The germline CDR1 and CDR2 sequences are MNHEY and SVGAGI. The V end was cut by 0 bases, the J end by 2 bases, with 7 bases between. Here the CDR3 reads CASSYSLAQETQYF. The CDR3 DNA follows: TGTGCCAGCAGTTACTCTCTAGCTCAAGAGACCCAGTACTTC.

This clonotype was counted at least ten times. The chain joins TRBV5-1 to TRBJ1-1; 7 bases match TRBD1. Germline CDR1 SGHRS, CDR2 YFSETQ. V shed 2 bases and J 4 bases; nucleotides not matched to a gene: 2. This CDR3 has 13 residues. The CDR3 region has the DNA TGCGCCAGCAGCTTACAGGGGTCCACTGAAGCTTTCTTT. This encodes CASSLQGSTEAFF.

Many counts were recorded for this clonotype. The rearrangement joins TRBV29-1 to TRBJ1-4, with TRBD1 as a possible D gene (5 bases). V lost 6 bases and J 6 bases, leaving 11 bases between the germline ends. Per the germline V gene, CDR1 is SQVTM and CDR2 is ANQGSEA. The CDR3 runs 12 residues. The CDR3 DNA reads TGCAGCGTACAGTTAGGGGATGAAAAACTGTTTTTT. Encoded protein: CSVQLGDEKLFF.

There are many counts of this clonotype. The V call is TRBV11-2, the J call TRBJ2-1; D possibly matches TRBD1 or TRBD2 (5 bases each). The CDR3 runs to 18 residues. Looked up from germline, CDR1 is SGHAT and CDR2 is FQNNGV. The germline V and J ends were trimmed by 0 bases and 5 bases, with 20 bases remaining between them. The DNA for the CDR3 is TGTGCCAGCAGCTTAGAGGGGGTGGTGGGCAGGTCCAACAATGAGCAGTTCTTC. Translated: CASSLEGVVGRSNNEQFF. The full variable domain, in which reference TRBV11-2 and TRBJ2-1 provide the parts outside the CDR3, is EAGVAQSPRYKIIEKRQSVAFWCNPISGHATLYWYQQILGQGPKLLIQFQNNGVVDDSQLPKDRFSAERLKGVDSTLKIQPAKLEDSAVYLCASSLEGVVGRSNNEQFFGPGTRLTVL.

The chain links TRBV28 to TRBJ2-1, with D perhaps assigned TRBD1 or TRBD2 (5 bases each). Germline V CDR1 and CDR2: MDHEN, SYDVKM. Trimming pared 6 bases from V and 7 bases from J, leaving 10 bases between. The length of the CDR3 is 12 residues. The CDR3 DNA is TGTGCCAGCAGCCTCGGGACGAATGAGCAGTTCTTC. As protein: CASSLGTNEQFF.

This clonotype has just a few counts. The rearrangement joins TRBV15 to TRBJ2-5, with TRBD2 identical over 7 bases. Germline loops: CDR1 LNHNV, CDR2 YYDKDF (reference sequence). The CDR3 extends over 17 amino acids. Unmatched junction bases numbered 12, after V lost 0 bases and J lost 5 bases. CDR3 residues: CATSRERLAFDAETQYF. The CDR3 bases are TGTGCCACCAGCAGAGAGCGACTAGCTTTCGACGCGGAGACCCAGTACTTC. The variable domain in full, with the rest retrieved from reference TRBV15 and TRBJ2-5, is DAMVIQNPRYQVTQFGKPVTLSCSQTLNHNVMYWYQQKSSQAPKLLFHYYDKDFNNEADTPDNFQSRRPNTSFCFLDIRSPGLGDTAMYLCATSRERLAFDAETQYFGPGTRLLVL.

This clonotype appeared many times. J is TRBJ2-1 and V is TRBV3-1; tentatively, D is TRBD2 (7 bases). This CDR3 comprises 17 residues. Germline V gene data show CDR1 as LGHDT and CDR2 as YNNKEL (reference sequence). V was trimmed by 0 bases and J by 2 bases, leaving 14 bases between them. This CDR3 reads CASSQDIARGPYNEQFF. CDR3 nucleotides: TGTGCCAGCAGCCAAGATATTGCGCGGGGGCCCTACAATGAGCAGTTCTTC.

CDR3 nucleotide sequence: TGTGCCAGCAGCGCCCGGGACAGAAGAATCACCGTTGGCAATGAGCAGTTCTTC. Translation gives CASSARDRRITVGNEQFF. The chain joins TRBV5-7 to TRBJ2-1; 7 nucleotides line up with TRBD1. TRBV5-7 is labeled an ORF, and its function is uncertain. J gave up 6 bases and V 4 bases, and 19 bases lay outside the gene matches. The CDR3 length is 18 residues.

In this sample, this clonotype turned up a few times. This chain joins TRBV14 and TRBJ1-1, with no clear D. The V end lost 0 bases, the J end lost 7 bases, and 9 bases lay between the germline ends. Germline-derived CDR1 and CDR2 are SGHDN and FVKESK. This CDR3 is built from 13 residues. The CDR3 sequence is CASSQEGGNEAFF. DNA for the CDR3: TGTGCCAGCAGCCAAGAAGGAGGTAATGAAGCTTTCTTT.

CDR3 sequence: CATSSDREADNEQFF. CDR3 sequence (DNA): TGTGCCACCAGCAGTGATCGGGAGGCGGACAATGAGCAGTTCTTC. The chain carries TRBV15 and TRBJ2-1; 7 positions agree with TRBD2. CDR1 LNHNV and CDR2 YYDKDF come from the germline V gene (reference sequence). The CDR3 is 15 residues long. J lost 5 bases, V lost 3 bases, and 7 bases had no gene match.

This clonotype came up many times. The V gene is TRBV10-3, the J gene TRBJ2-2; 11 bases fit TRBD2. V shed 6 bases, J shed 3 bases, and the junction held 6 bases outside the gene matches. This CDR3 is built from 16 residues. Per germline, CDR1 ENHRY and CDR2 SYGVKD. The DNA of the CDR3 is TGTGCCATCAGGGGACTAGCGGTTCTCGACACCGGGGAGCTGTTTTTT. It translates to CAIRGLAVLDTGELFF.

The rearrangement joins TRBV7-8 to TRBJ2-5; TRBD1 or TRBD2 may be the D gene (5 bases each). This CDR3 has 14 residues. V lost 3 bases, J lost 2 bases, and 10 bases lay in between. CDR1 and CDR2 from the germline V gene are SGHVS and FQNEAQ. CDR3 bases: TGTGCCAGCAGCTTGTCATGGGGGCAAGAGACCCAGTACTTC. This gives the protein CASSLSWGQETQYF.